Sequencing of this T cell receptor (beta chain) was carried out in a study of blood T cell repertoires in COVID-19. The sample holds one count of this clone. CDR1 is MNHEY, CDR2 SVGEGT, per germline. The CDR3 covers 12 residues. Trimming shortened V by 0 bases and J by 11 bases, and 11 bases separated the two germline ends. Using immunoSEQ multiplex PCR, the repertoire was profiled, and TCRdb retains in-frame clones only, with some absent. Of under 250,000 clones listed, roughly 86% are singletons. This chain connects TRBV6-2 or TRBV6-3 to TRBJ2-7, with D maybe TRBD2 (6 bases). The receptor's source is a woman in her sixties or seventies who had recovered from COVID-19. The source material was peripheral blood. The CDR3 here is CASSYSPREKYF. In DNA, the CDR3 is TGTGCCAGCAGTTACTCCCCTCGGGAGAAGTACTTC.